The TCR beta chain under discussion was sequenced for a study of cytomegalovirus exposure and HLA in healthy donors. PCR used 60 Vbeta primers and 13 Jbeta primers. Sequenced by immunoSEQ multiplex PCR; TCRdb stores in-frame clones only, minus some. Counted here are 110,000 to 150,000 clones, about 84% occurring once; the ten biggest clones make up 2.4%. CDR1 is MNHEY, CDR2 SMNVEV, per germline (reference sequence). With V trimmed by 6 bases and J by 10 bases, 8 bases remained unmatched. The CDR3 totals 12 residues. J is TRBJ1-1 and V is TRBV27, with 7 bases matching TRBD1. The source material was PBMCs. This clonotype originated in a woman aged 18-30 years in good health and CMV-seropositive. CDR3 sequence (DNA): TGTGCCAGCAGCCCCACAGGGGCTGGAGCTTTCTTT. It translates to CASSPTGAGAFF.